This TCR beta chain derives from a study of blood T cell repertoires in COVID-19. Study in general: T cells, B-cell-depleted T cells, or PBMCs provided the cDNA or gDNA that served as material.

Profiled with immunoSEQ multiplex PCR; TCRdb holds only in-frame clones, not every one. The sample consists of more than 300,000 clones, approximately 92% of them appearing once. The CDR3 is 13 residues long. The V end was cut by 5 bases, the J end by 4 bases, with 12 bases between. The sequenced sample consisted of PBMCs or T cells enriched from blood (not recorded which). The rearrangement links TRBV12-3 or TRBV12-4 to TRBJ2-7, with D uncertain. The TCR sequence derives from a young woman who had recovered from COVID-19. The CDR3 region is CASSPQNGYEQYF. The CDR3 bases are TGTGCCAGCAGTCCCCAGAATGGTTACGAGCAGTACTTC.